The rows below give T cell receptor beta chains drawn from one sample of a study of blood T cell repertoires in COVID-19. The table came from immunoSEQ multiplex PCR; TCRdb's copy has only in-frame clones and leaves some out. The data contain a few hundred thousand clones, around 89% of them singletons. Sequencing was performed on PBMCs or T cells enriched from blood (not recorded which). These TCRs come from a woman aged 18-35 years with acute COVID-19. Both conserved end residues are part of each CDR3. The D gene is left open where the match is weak. Size tells how often a clone was seen (once, few, many) or the class of an expanded clone, and some rows leave it out.

j_call: TRBJ2-5; v_call: TRBV9; d_call: -; clone_size: -; cdr3_aa: CASSPQAGGKETQYF; cdr3_nt: TGTGCCAGCAGCCCCCAAGCGGGTGGAAAAGAGACCCAGTACTTC
j_call: TRBJ1-5; v_call: TRBV19; d_call: -; clone_size: -; cdr3_aa: CASLPVEGRSNQPQHF; cdr3_nt: TGTGCCAGTCTCCCCGTGGAGGGTCGGAGCAATCAGCCCCAGCATTTT
j_call: TRBJ2-7; v_call: TRBV2; d_call: -; clone_size: -; cdr3_aa: CASSSGTGTYEQYF; cdr3_nt: TGTGCCAGCAGTTCCGGGACTGGAACCTACGAGCAGTACTTC
j_call: TRBJ2-1; v_call: TRBV29-1; d_call: TRBD2; clone_size: -; cdr3_aa: CSVVRVSGRSNEQFF; cdr3_nt: TGCAGCGTTGTGCGTGTTAGCGGGAGGTCTAATGAGCAGTTCTTC
j_call: TRBJ1-1; v_call: TRBV10-1; d_call: TRBD1; clone_size: -; cdr3_aa: CASSDGGQGNTEAFF; cdr3_nt: TGCGCCAGCAGTGATGGGGGACAGGGGAACACTGAAGCTTTCTTT
j_call: TRBJ1-1; v_call: TRBV7-9; d_call: -; clone_size: few; cdr3_aa: CASSLAGAEAFF; cdr3_nt: TGTGCCAGCAGCTTAGCAGGGGCTGAAGCTTTCTTT
j_call: TRBJ2-1; v_call: TRBV5-1; d_call: TRBD1; clone_size: -; cdr3_aa: CASSLPGTGFNEQFF; cdr3_nt: TGCGCCAGCAGCTTGCCGGGGACAGGGTTCAATGAGCAGTTCTTC
j_call: TRBJ2-3; v_call: TRBV9; d_call: TRBD2; clone_size: -; cdr3_aa: CASSVVSGRTDTQYF; cdr3_nt: TGTGCCAGCAGCGTAGTGAGCGGGAGAACAGATACGCAGTATTTT
j_call: TRBJ2-5; v_call: TRBV3-1/TRBV3-2; d_call: -; clone_size: -; cdr3_aa: CASGRRSPQETQYF; cdr3_nt: TGTGCCAGCGGGCGACGGTCACCACAAGAGACCCAGTACTTC
j_call: TRBJ2-2; v_call: TRBV5-1; d_call: -; clone_size: -; cdr3_aa: CASSDGGPGELFF; cdr3_nt: TGCGCCAGCAGCGACGGAGGGCCCGGGGAGCTGTTTTTT
j_call: TRBJ2-2; v_call: TRBV18; d_call: -; clone_size: -; cdr3_aa: CASSPRGSLNTGELFF; cdr3_nt: TGTGCCAGCTCACCTCGCGGGTCCTTGAACACCGGGGAGCTGTTTTTT
j_call: TRBJ2-1; v_call: TRBV12-5; d_call: -; clone_size: once; cdr3_aa: CASGLHRFLGGLLYNEQFF; cdr3_nt: TGTGCTAGTGGTCTCCACCGCTTCCTTGGCGGCCTACTCTACAATGAGCAGTTCTTC
j_call: TRBJ2-3; v_call: TRBV5-1; d_call: TRBD2; clone_size: -; cdr3_aa: CASRTSGPYTDTQYF; cdr3_nt: TGCGCCAGCAGGACTAGCGGGCCGTACACAGATACGCAGTATTTT
j_call: TRBJ1-6; v_call: TRBV12-5; d_call: TRBD1; clone_size: -; cdr3_aa: CASGLVQGPSSSYNSPLHF; cdr3_nt: TGTGCTAGTGGTTTGGTACAGGGGCCCTCGAGCTCCTATAATTCACCCCTCCACTTT
j_call: TRBJ2-7; v_call: TRBV7-9; d_call: -; clone_size: -; cdr3_aa: CASSFISGNSYEQYF; cdr3_nt: TGTGCCAGCAGCTTTATATCGGGGAATTCCTACGAGCAGTACTTC
j_call: TRBJ2-1; v_call: TRBV10-1; d_call: TRBD2; clone_size: -; cdr3_aa: CASRSGSVRVSSYNEQFF; cdr3_nt: TGCGCCAGCAGGAGCGGGAGTGTCCGCGTGAGCTCCTACAATGAGCAGTTCTTC
j_call: TRBJ1-1; v_call: TRBV28; d_call: TRBD1; clone_size: -; cdr3_aa: CASSLTGSGKAFF; cdr3_nt: TGTGCCAGCAGTCTGACAGGGTCAGGGAAAGCTTTCTTT
j_call: TRBJ2-7; v_call: TRBV11-2; d_call: TRBD2; clone_size: -; cdr3_aa: CASSYLAGAHEQYF; cdr3_nt: TGTGCCAGCAGCTACCTAGCGGGAGCCCACGAGCAGTACTTC
j_call: TRBJ2-5; v_call: TRBV7-9; d_call: TRBD1; clone_size: -; cdr3_aa: CASRGTGETQYF; cdr3_nt: TGTGCCAGCAGGGGGACAGGAGAGACCCAGTACTTC
j_call: TRBJ2-3; v_call: TRBV12-5; d_call: TRBD2; clone_size: -; cdr3_aa: CASVLAGTDTQYF; cdr3_nt: TGTGCTAGTGTTCTAGCGGGAACAGATACGCAGTATTTT
j_call: TRBJ1-1; v_call: TRBV19; d_call: -; clone_size: -; cdr3_aa: CASSIGKNTEAFF; cdr3_nt: TGTGCCAGTAGTATAGGTAAGAACACTGAAGCTTTCTTT
j_call: TRBJ2-2; v_call: TRBV9; d_call: -; clone_size: -; cdr3_aa: CASGTSNTGELFF; cdr3_nt: TGTGCCTCAGGGACTTCCAACACCGGGGAGCTGTTTTTT
j_call: TRBJ2-1; v_call: TRBV14; d_call: TRBD2; clone_size: -; cdr3_aa: CASSQDYGGRAYNEQFF; cdr3_nt: TGTGCCAGCAGCCAAGATTATGGCGGGAGGGCCTACAATGAGCAGTTCTTC
j_call: TRBJ1-2; v_call: TRBV10-3; d_call: TRBD1; clone_size: -; cdr3_aa: CAIRGDVSRGLDYGYTF; cdr3_nt: TGTGCCATCAGAGGTGATGTCTCCAGGGGGTTGGACTATGGCTACACCTTC
j_call: TRBJ2-3; v_call: TRBV7-6; d_call: -; clone_size: few; cdr3_aa: CASSLFQGGTDTQYF; cdr3_nt: TGTGCCAGCAGCTTATTTCAGGGTGGCACAGATACGCAGTATTTT
j_call: TRBJ1-2; v_call: TRBV4-2; d_call: -; clone_size: once; cdr3_aa: CASSQADGYTF; cdr3_nt: TGTGCCAGCAGCCAGGCAGATGGCTACACCTTC
j_call: TRBJ1-4; v_call: TRBV4-1; d_call: TRBD1; clone_size: once; cdr3_aa: CASSQVDRGRVNEKLFF; cdr3_nt: TGCGCCAGCAGCCAAGTGGACAGGGGGCGCGTTAATGAAAAACTGTTTTTT
j_call: TRBJ2-1; v_call: TRBV28; d_call: TRBD2; clone_size: -; cdr3_aa: CASKLLREVSYNEQFF; cdr3_nt: TGTGCCAGCAAGCTGTTGCGGGAGGTTTCCTACAATGAGCAGTTCTTC
j_call: TRBJ1-2; v_call: TRBV4-2; d_call: TRBD1; clone_size: -; cdr3_aa: CASSPMQGTGSGYTF; cdr3_nt: TGTGCCAGCAGCCCCATGCAAGGGACAGGGAGCGGCTACACCTTC
j_call: TRBJ2-1; v_call: TRBV4-1; d_call: TRBD2; clone_size: -; cdr3_aa: CASSQDRGEGRAEQFF; cdr3_nt: TGCGCCAGCAGCCAAGATAGAGGGGAGGGCCGAGCTGAGCAGTTCTTC
j_call: TRBJ2-6; v_call: TRBV19; d_call: -; clone_size: -; cdr3_aa: CASSIGGFGANVLTF; cdr3_nt: TGTGCCAGTAGTATAGGAGGGTTTGGGGCCAACGTCCTGACTTTC
j_call: TRBJ1-6; v_call: TRBV2; d_call: -; clone_size: -; cdr3_aa: CASLYYEGGSPLHF; cdr3_nt: TGTGCCAGCCTTTATTATGAGGGCGGTTCACCCCTCCACTTT
j_call: TRBJ2-7; v_call: TRBV6-5; d_call: -; clone_size: once; cdr3_aa: CASSSRGGTSYEQYF; cdr3_nt: TGTGCCAGCAGTTCCCGGGGCGGGACCTCCTACGAGCAGTACTTC
j_call: TRBJ2-7; v_call: TRBV2; d_call: TRBD2; clone_size: once; cdr3_aa: CASSEVSGIRYEQYF; cdr3_nt: TGTGCCAGCAGTGAAGTTAGCGGGATTCGCTACGAGCAGTACTTC
j_call: TRBJ2-5; v_call: TRBV11-2; d_call: TRBD2; clone_size: -; cdr3_aa: CASSSGVAGGRETQYF; cdr3_nt: TGTGCCAGCAGCTCCGGGGTAGCGGGAGGTCGAGAGACCCAGTACTTC
j_call: TRBJ1-6; v_call: TRBV5-4; d_call: -; clone_size: -; cdr3_aa: CASSHMGPYNSPLHF; cdr3_nt: TGTGCCAGCAGCCATATGGGGCCCTATAATTCACCCCTCCACTTT
j_call: TRBJ1-5; v_call: TRBV6-2/TRBV6-3; d_call: -; clone_size: -; cdr3_aa: CASSYRRTAEPNYSNQPQHF; cdr3_nt: TGTGCCAGCAGTTACCGGAGGACAGCAGAACCAAATTATAGCAATCAGCCCCAGCATTTT
j_call: TRBJ2-1; v_call: TRBV7-9; d_call: -; clone_size: -; cdr3_aa: CASSFDQRVGHNFEQFF; cdr3_nt: TGTGCCAGCAGTTTTGACCAACGGGTCGGACACAACTTTGAGCAGTTCTTC
j_call: TRBJ1-1; v_call: TRBV18; d_call: TRBD1; clone_size: -; cdr3_aa: CASSITGTGGRNTEAFF; cdr3_nt: TGTGCCAGCTCAATAACCGGGACAGGGGGAAGGAACACTGAAGCTTTCTTT
j_call: TRBJ1-1; v_call: TRBV6-5; d_call: -; clone_size: -; cdr3_aa: CASRTGNTEAFF; cdr3_nt: TGTGCCAGCAGGACAGGGAACACTGAAGCTTTCTTT